These 25 T cell receptor beta chains were sequenced from one sample in a study of cytomegalovirus exposure and HLA in healthy donors. 13 Jbeta primers and 60 Vbeta primers were used for the PCR. Clones were read by immunoSEQ multiplex PCR, and TCRdb kept only the in-frame ones, dropping some. The sample includes about 140,000 clones, over 70% seen only once; the top ten take roughly 1%. Sequencing was done on a sample of PBMCs. The receptors come from a man in his late teens or twenties in good health and CMV-seronegative.

CDR3 sequence reads: CASRRFGGGFTGELFF. In DNA, the CDR3 is TGTGCCAGCAGGAGATTCGGGGGGGGATTCACCGGGGAGCTGTTTTTT. This sequence joins TRBV11-2 and TRBJ2-2, with 8 bases fitting TRBD2. Germline V gene data show CDR1 as SGHAT and CDR2 as FQNNGV. Trimming at V came to 6 bases and at J to 4 bases, leaving 10 bases not matched to a gene. The CDR3 spans 16 residues. Filled out from reference TRBV11-2 and TRBJ2-2, the complete variable domain reads EAGVAQSPRYKIIEKRQSVAFWCNPISGHATLYWYQQILGQGPKLLIQFQNNGVVDDSQLPKDRFSAERLKGVDSTLKIQPAKLEDSAVYLCASRRFGGGFTGELFFGEGSRLTVL.

The V call is TRBV7-9, the J call TRBJ2-4, with 7 nucleotides matching TRBD1. Germline trimming cut 5 bases from V and 0 bases from J; bases unmatched to any gene: 7. The length of the CDR3 is 16 residues. Germline V lookup: CDR1 SEHNR, CDR2 FQNEAQ (reference sequence). The CDR3: CASSPGTDLAKNIQYF. For the CDR3, the DNA is TGTGCCAGCAGCCCCGGGACAGACCTAGCCAAAAACATTCAGTACTTC.

This clone was seen just once. The junction shows a germline mismatch at one end, possibly a read error. DNA of the CDR3: TGTGCCAGCAGCTTGGTCCTAGCGGCTTCGAGGGACTTC. This encodes CASSLVLAASRDF. This chain uses TRBV5-8 with TRBJ2-7, with 7 bases lining up with TRBD2. Per germline, CDR1 SGHTS and CDR2 YDEGEE. The CDR3 spans 13 residues.

This chain joins TRBV30 and TRBJ2-7, with D unclear. With 2 bases removed from V and 2 bases from J, the gap between germline ends came to 10 bases. The CDR3 runs to 13 residues. Germline lookup yields CDR1 GTSNPN and CDR2 SVGIG (reference sequence). As DNA, the CDR3 is TGTGCCTGGAGTATAACAGTTGCCTACGAGCAGTACTTC. Translated, it gives CAWSITVAYEQYF.

The J gene is TRBJ1-2, the V gene TRBV5-1; 7 bases agree with TRBD1. Germline lookup yields CDR1 SGHRS and CDR2 YFSETQ. Trimming cost V 3 bases and J 2 bases; bases outside gene matches: 4. CDR3 length: 14 amino acids. The CDR3 DNA is TGCGCCAGCAGCTCCAGGGGGGTAAACTATGGCTACACCTTC. Translation: CASSSRGVNYGYTF.

The V call is TRBV10-3, the J call TRBJ2-3; D is unclear. Between the trimmed V and J ends, which lost 0 bases and 2 bases, there was a span of 3 bases. The CDR3 totals 13 residues. CDR1 and CDR2 (germline): ENHRY, SYGVKD. CDR3 in DNA: TGTGCCATCAGTGAGTCGTACACAGATACGCAGTATTTT. Encoded protein: CAISESYTDTQYF.

The count of this clone is one. V gene TRBV2 combines with J gene TRBJ1-5, with TRBD1 identical over 10 bases. After removal of 6 bases from V and 6 bases from J, the junction contained 5 bases not matched to a gene. Germline CDR1 reads SNHLY; CDR2 reads FYNNEI. This CDR3 comprises 14 residues. CDR3 residues: CASRGTGEGQPQHF. CDR3 DNA: TGTGCCAGCAGGGGGACAGGGGAGGGTCAGCCCCAGCATTTT.

The sample holds a few counts of this clone. The chain is built from TRBV5-4 and TRBJ2-7; 10 positions match TRBD2. V was pared by 0 bases and J by 6 bases, with 6 bases of the junction left unmatched. The CDR3 is made up of 15 amino acids. Germline-derived CDR1 and CDR2 are SGHNT and YYREEE (reference sequence). CDR3 bases: TGTGCCAGCAGCTTGGATCTACTAGCGGGGTCCGAGCAGTACTTC. Translated, it gives CASSLDLLAGSEQYF.

This clone was recorded a few times. The chain recombines TRBV10-3 with TRBJ1-1, with D perhaps matching TRBD1 (6 bases). The CDR3 has 14 amino acids. The V end was cut by 6 bases, the J end by 1 base, with 12 bases between. The germline V gene has CDR1 ENHRY and CDR2 SYGVKD. CDR3 sequence (DNA): TGTGCCATCAGGGACGACAGGAGGAACACTGAAGCTTTCTTT. It translates to CAIRDDRRNTEAFF.

This CDR3 is CASSHSGNTIYF. The CDR3 DNA reads as TGTGCCAGCAGCCACTCTGGAAACACCATATATTTT. This chain uses TRBV13 with TRBJ1-3, with D unclear. Germline CDR1 reads PRHDT; CDR2 reads FYEKMQ (reference sequence). V gave up 5 bases and J gave up 0 bases, with 2 bases separating them. CDR3 length equals 12 residues.

This rearrangement joins TRBV6-5 to TRBJ2-5; D is perhaps TRBD2 (6 bases). Trimming shortened V by 6 bases and J by 5 bases, and 16 bases separated the two germline ends. The CDR3 sequence is 14 residues long. Germline-derived CDR1 and CDR2 are MNHEY and SVGAGI. The CDR3 nucleotides are TGTGCCAGCAGAACCACAGGCCGGGGGGAGACCCAGTACTTC. As protein: CASRTTGRGETQYF.

This clone was observed a few times. The rearrangement uses TRBV6-1 and TRBJ1-1, with D maybe TRBD1 (6 bases). The length of the CDR3 is 12 residues. The germline V gene has CDR1 MNHNS and CDR2 SASEGT. V dropped 8 bases and J dropped 10 bases, with 17 bases sitting between them. DNA for the CDR3: TGTGCCAGCCCGGGAGGGGGGCACGGAGCTTTCTTT. Protein product: CASPGGGHGAFF.

The rearrangement links TRBV7-6 to TRBJ1-4; 8 nucleotides match TRBD1. This CDR3 comprises 18 residues. CDR1 SGHVS and CDR2 FNYEAQ come from the germline V gene. The V and J ends lost 5 bases and 0 bases, in that order; junction bases with no gene match: 11. The CDR3 bases are TGTGCCAGCAGCAAATCACCCCCGACAGGGGCAACTAATGAAAAACTGTTTTTT. Translated, it gives CASSKSPPTGATNEKLFF.

The chain recombines TRBV19 with TRBJ1-3; possible D gene TRBD1, 6 bases. The CDR3 has 14 residues. V was clipped by 7 bases and J by 0 bases, with 10 bases between them. CDR1 LNHDA and CDR2 SQIVND come from the germline V gene (reference sequence). CDR3 nucleotide sequence: TGTGCCAGTAAGGGACATTCCTCTGGAAACACCATATATTTT. It is translated as CASKGHSSGNTIYF.

This clone was recorded once. J is TRBJ2-1 and V is TRBV6-6; no reliable D call. This CDR3 is built from 13 residues. The V and J ends lost 6 bases and 9 bases respectively, with 15 bases between them. Germline V gene sequence: CDR1 MNHNY, CDR2 SVGAGI (reference sequence). The CDR3 DNA reads TGTGCCAGCAGCCAAAGCTACAGAGTTGAGCAGTTCTTC. This gives the protein CASSQSYRVEQFF.

V is TRBV18 and J is TRBJ2-7, with 7 bases lining up with TRBD1. The germline V gene has CDR1 KGHSH and CDR2 LQKENI. This CDR3 is built from 13 residues. The V and J ends lost 4 bases and 5 bases, in that order; junction bases with no gene match: 5. As DNA, the CDR3 is TGTGCCAGCTCACTAACAGGGGCTCACGAGCAGTACTTC. Translation gives CASSLTGAHEQYF.

This clone was recorded only once. The rearrangement links TRBV12-5 to TRBJ2-7, with D tentatively TRBD2 (5 bases). This CDR3 has 14 amino acids. CDR1 and CDR2 from the germline V gene are LGHNT and FRNRAP. V was clipped by 7 bases and J by 2 bases, with 15 bases between them. CDR3 DNA sequence: TGTGCTAGTGCCCTACGGGGTGCGGCCTACGAGCAGTACTTC. Its protein is CASALRGAAYEQYF.

Concerning this clone itself: Germline is not matched at one junction end, which may reflect a read error. This chain uses TRBV4-1 with TRBJ2-2, with 7 bases fitting TRBD2. In germline, CDR1 is MGHRA, CDR2 YSYEKL. The length of the CDR3 is 15 residues. CDR3: CASRQGGGFTGELFF. Written as DNA, the CDR3 is TGCGCCAGCAGGCAAGGCGGGGGATTCACCGGGGAGCTGTTTTTT.

V is TRBV19 and J is TRBJ2-5; maybe TRBD2 (6 bases). The better agreement between TRBJ2-7 and the DNA end casts doubt on the J call. This CDR3 is 13 amino acids long. Germline CDR1 reads LNHDA; CDR2 reads SQIVND (reference sequence). The CDR3 sequence is CASSPTLAYEQYF. The CDR3 DNA sequence: TGTGCCAGTAGTCCCACTCTAGCGTACGAGCAGTACTTC.

The chain employs TRBV27 and TRBJ2-7; D remains unclear. Germline CDR1 MNHEY, CDR2 SMNVEV (reference sequence). The CDR3 totals 15 residues. Trimming removed 0 bases from V and 3 bases from J, with 12 bases in between. CDR3 protein: CASSLSGYRVYEQYF. For the CDR3, the DNA is TGTGCCAGCAGTTTATCCGGATATCGGGTCTACGAGCAGTACTTC.

This clone was picked up a small number of times. This sequence joins TRBV5-8 and TRBJ2-7; 9 bases are shared with TRBD1. The CDR3 runs 16 residues. CDR1 SGHTS and CDR2 YDEGEE come from the germline V gene. J was trimmed by 5 bases and V by 1 base; bases with no gene match: 10. This chain's CDR3 is CASSLRLGTGNNEQYF. The CDR3 nucleotides are TGTGCCAGCAGCTTGAGACTTGGGACAGGGAACAACGAGCAGTACTTC.

The chain joins TRBV4-2 to TRBJ2-1, with 12 bases identical to TRBD1. V lost 4 bases, J lost 8 bases, and 15 bases stayed unmatched. The CDR3 contains 18 residues. Germline V gene data show CDR1 as LGHNA and CDR2 as YNFKEQ. The CDR3: CASSLPASGTGGFYEQFF. The CDR3 DNA reads as TGTGCCAGCAGCCTACCTGCCTCCGGGACAGGGGGCTTTTATGAGCAGTTCTTC.

The rearrangement links TRBV5-1 to TRBJ2-5, with D possibly matching TRBD1 (6 bases). The tail of the sequence fits TRBJ2-7 better, so the J call may be wrong. Per germline, CDR1 SGHRS and CDR2 YFSETQ. The CDR3 sequence is 14 residues long. The CDR3 spells CASSLAAGAREQYF. DNA of the CDR3: TGCGCCAGCAGCTTGGCCGCAGGGGCGCGCGAGCAGTACTTC.

This chain uses TRBV30 with TRBJ1-2; D possibly corresponds to TRBD1 (6 bases). The V gene's germline CDR1 is GTSNPN and CDR2 SVGIG (reference sequence). The ends were cut back, 5 bases at V and 8 bases at J, with 12 bases in the middle. The CDR3 is 11 residues long. CDR3 nucleotides: TGTGCCTGGGGGACACGGCGGGGCTACACCTTC. Amino acid sequence: CAWGTRRGYTF.

The rearrangement uses TRBV7-8 and TRBJ2-7, with TRBD1 identical over 10 bases. V lost 1 base to trimming and J lost 1 base; unmatched junction nucleotides: 7. Germline loops: CDR1 SGHVS, CDR2 FQNEAQ. The CDR3 is made up of 17 amino acids. CDR3 coding DNA: TGTGCCAGCAGCTTAGTGGTGGGACAGGGGATTTCCTACGAGCAGTACTTC. Its protein product is CASSLVVGQGISYEQYF.